These T cell receptor beta chains were read from a single sample in a study of technical replicates of blood from a few donors. TCRdb's copy holds only in-frame clones and misses some; the assay was immunoSEQ multiplex PCR. The table records 6,000 to 7,000 clones, approximately 95% of them present only once. Sequenced input: PBMCs. Every receptor here comes from a human donor in good health. CDR3s include the opening cysteine and the closing phenylalanine or tryptophan. Each record gives: J gene, CDR3 length, V gene, D gene, CDR3 DNA, CDR3 protein. D genes are given only for firm matches.

TRBJ1-2 12 TRBV28 NA TGTGCCAGCAGTGCCAACCCACAGTCTCACACCTTC CASSANPQSHTF
TRBJ1-2 13 TRBV5-1 TRBD1 TGCGCCAGCAGCTTAGGACAGGGTGAAGGCTACACCTTC CASSLGQGEGYTF
TRBJ2-2 14 TRBV6-1 TRBD1 TGTGCCAGCAGTGGACAGGGGGACACCGGGGAGCTGTTTTTT CASSGQGDTGELFF
TRBJ2-1 15 TRBV18 NA TGTGCCAGCTCACCACCCGGGGGTTTCGGGAATGAGCAGTTCTTC CASSPPGGFGNEQFF
TRBJ2-1 16 TRBV7-3 TRBD2 TGTGCCAGCAGCCTACCCGGGACTAGCGGGAGCCATGAGCAGTTCTTC CASSLPGTSGSHEQFF
TRBJ2-1 16 TRBV5-1 TRBD2 TGCGCCAGCAGCAGCGGGACTAGCGGGAGGAGGAATGAGCAGTTCTTC CASSSGTSGRRNEQFF
TRBJ2-7 18 TRBV18 TRBD1 TGTGCCAGCTCACCATACGGGACAGGGGCCGGAGCCGGGAGGGAGCAGTACTTC CASSPYGTGAGAGREQYF
TRBJ2-2 16 TRBV13 TRBD2 TGTGCCAGCAGCCGCAATAGCGGGAAGTCGGCCGGGGAGCTGTTTTTT CASSRNSGKSAGELFF
TRBJ2-7 15 TRBV27 TRBD2 TGTGCCAGCAGTCTTACTAGCGGAAGCTCCTACGAGCAGTACTTC CASSLTSGSSYEQYF
TRBJ2-7 12 TRBV5-1 NA TGCGCCAGCAGCTTGGAGGGGCCGGAGCAGTACTTC CASSLEGPEQYF
TRBJ2-7 16 TRBV27 NA TGTGCCAGCAGTTTATCCTCCAACTTAGCAACCTACGAGCAGTACTTC CASSLSSNLATYEQYF
TRBJ1-1 12 TRBV15 NA TGTGCCACCAGCAGAGATGGAACAGTGGCTTTCTTT CATSRDGTVAFF
TRBJ1-1 13 TRBV2 TRBD1 TGTGCCAGTCAGGACAGGGAATATTCTGAAGCTTTCTTT CASQDREYSEAFF
TRBJ2-7 14 TRBV6-5 TRBD1 TGTGCCAGCAGCCGAGGGGGCGCCTCCTACGAGCAGTACTTC CASSRGGASYEQYF